A selection of T cell receptor beta chains follows, all from one sample in a study of regulatory T cells in long-lasting Graves disease. TCRdb called the multiplex PCR reads again in MiXCR, with one record for every CDR3 protein. The top ten hold 7.8% of the sample, which has around 510,000 distinct CDR3 sequences, more than 20% seen once. Specimen: peripheral blood mononuclear cells (PBMCs), collected when the disease was refractory, from a patient treated with antithyroid drugs. Every receptor here comes from a female donor with Graves disease. Both conserved end residues are part of each CDR3. D genes are given only for firm matches. The size field is filled for only some rows; it gives once, few, many or a size class.

v_gene: TRBV5-1
j_gene: TRBJ2-6
abundance: few
d_gene: NA
CDR3nt: TGCGCCAACAGCTTGGGCAACAGGGAGATAGGCTCTGGGGCCAACGTCCTGACTTTC
CDR3aa: CANSLGNREIGSGANVLTF

v_gene: TRBV27
j_gene: TRBJ1-2
abundance: few
d_gene: TRBD1
CDR3nt: TGTGCCAGCAGTCCCCTGATGGGGACAGATGGCTACACCTTC
CDR3aa: CASSPLMGTDGYTF

v_gene: TRBV15
j_gene: TRBJ1-6
abundance: once
d_gene: TRBD1
CDR3nt: TGTGCCACCAGCTGGACAGGGAAGAATTCACCCCTCCACTTT
CDR3aa: CATSWTGKNSPLHF

v_gene: TRBV7-6
j_gene: TRBJ2-7
abundance: NA
d_gene: TRBD2
CDR3nt: TGTGCCAGCAGCTTTGGGACTAGCGGGGGTACCTACTACGAGCAGTACTTC
CDR3aa: CASSFGTSGGTYYEQYF

v_gene: TRBV28
j_gene: TRBJ1-2
abundance: many
d_gene: NA
CDR3nt: TGTGCCACAAGCGGGGGCCCACCCTATGGCTACACCTTC
CDR3aa: CATSGGPPYGYTF

v_gene: TRBV7-2
j_gene: TRBJ2-2
abundance: many
d_gene: NA
CDR3nt: TGTGCCAGCAGCCCCGCTGAGAACCGCGGGGAGCTGTTTTTT
CDR3aa: CASSPAENRGELFF

v_gene: TRBV28
j_gene: TRBJ1-1
abundance: NA
d_gene: NA
CDR3nt: TGTGCCAGCACCCCTTCCTTGAACACTGAAGCTTTCTTT
CDR3aa: CASTPSLNTEAFF

v_gene: TRBV19
j_gene: TRBJ1-5
abundance: many
d_gene: NA
CDR3nt: TGTGCCAGTAGTATCACCGGGGCAGGTCAGCCCCAGCATTTT
CDR3aa: CASSITGAGQPQHF

v_gene: TRBV6-2/TRBV6-3
j_gene: TRBJ2-7
abundance: few
d_gene: TRBD1
CDR3nt: TGTGCCAGCAGAACCGGGACAGGGATCTACGAGCAGTACTTC
CDR3aa: CASRTGTGIYEQYF

v_gene: TRBV28
j_gene: TRBJ1-4
abundance: many
d_gene: NA
CDR3nt: TGTGCCAGCAGTTTGGCGGGGGTTGAAGAAAAACTGTTTTTT
CDR3aa: CASSLAGVEEKLFF

v_gene: TRBV12-3/TRBV12-4
j_gene: TRBJ1-1
abundance: many
d_gene: TRBD1
CDR3nt: TGTGCCAGCAAGCTGGGACAGGGGCTTTTGAACACTGAAGCTTTCTTT
CDR3aa: CASKLGQGLLNTEAFF

v_gene: TRBV20-1
j_gene: TRBJ2-7
abundance: few
d_gene: NA
CDR3nt: TGCAGTGCTATGCGGGAGCAGTACTTC
CDR3aa: CSAMREQYF

v_gene: TRBV30
j_gene: TRBJ2-2
abundance: many
d_gene: TRBD2
CDR3nt: TGTGCCTGGAGTGTGGGGCGGGAGGGCCCCACCGGGGAGCTGTTTTTT
CDR3aa: CAWSVGREGPTGELFF

v_gene: TRBV28
j_gene: TRBJ1-1
abundance: many
d_gene: NA
CDR3nt: TGTGCCAGCAGTTTCCCGGCCGGAGCTAGGGAAGCTTTCTTT
CDR3aa: CASSFPAGAREAFF

v_gene: TRBV6-1
j_gene: TRBJ1-6
abundance: many
d_gene: NA
CDR3nt: TGTGCCAGCAGCTTACAGGTGCCAAATTCACCCCTCCACTTT
CDR3aa: CASSLQVPNSPLHF

v_gene: TRBV28
j_gene: TRBJ2-7
abundance: many
d_gene: TRBD2
CDR3nt: TGTGCCAGCAGTTTCTACGGGACTAGCGCCTCCTACGAGCAGTACTTC
CDR3aa: CASSFYGTSASYEQYF

v_gene: TRBV20-1
j_gene: TRBJ1-1
abundance: many
d_gene: TRBD1
CDR3nt: TGCAGTGCTACGACAGGGGGTCCCACTGAAGCTTTCTTT
CDR3aa: CSATTGGPTEAFF

v_gene: TRBV28
j_gene: TRBJ1-2
abundance: many
d_gene: TRBD1
CDR3nt: TGTGCCAGCAGTTCCCGGGACAGGGTTAGGATGGTAGATGGCTACACCTTC
CDR3aa: CASSSRDRVRMVDGYTF

v_gene: TRBV29-1
j_gene: TRBJ2-2
abundance: few
d_gene: TRBD1
CDR3nt: TGCAGCGCGGGACAGGGTACCGGGGAGCTGTTTTTT
CDR3aa: CSAGQGTGELFF

v_gene: TRBV28
j_gene: TRBJ2-7
abundance: many
d_gene: NA
CDR3nt: TGTGCCAGCAGTTTAGTTCCGTCCTACGAGCAGTACTTC
CDR3aa: CASSLVPSYEQYF

v_gene: TRBV19
j_gene: TRBJ1-5
abundance: few
d_gene: NA
CDR3nt: TGTGCCAGTAGTATTAGTTTTCGGGATCAGCCCCAGCATTTT
CDR3aa: CASSISFRDQPQHF

v_gene: TRBV11-2
j_gene: TRBJ2-7
abundance: many
d_gene: NA
CDR3nt: TGTGCCAGCAGCTTAGATCTCCGGGTTAGCTCCTACGAGCAGTACTTC
CDR3aa: CASSLDLRVSSYEQYF

v_gene: TRBV25-1
j_gene: TRBJ2-7
abundance: many
d_gene: NA
CDR3nt: TGTGCCAGCAGTGTCCAGGGTAGCTCCTACGAGCAGTACTTC
CDR3aa: CASSVQGSSYEQYF

v_gene: TRBV10-1
j_gene: TRBJ2-7
abundance: NA
d_gene: NA
CDR3nt: TGCGCCAGCAGTGAGGTAGGGCGGGCCGAGCAGTACTTC
CDR3aa: CASSEVGRAEQYF

v_gene: TRBV7-2
j_gene: TRBJ2-7
abundance: many
d_gene: NA
CDR3nt: TGTGCCAGCAGCTTGGGTATCTTGAGTTCCGAGCAGTACTTC
CDR3aa: CASSLGILSSEQYF

v_gene: TRBV5-8
j_gene: TRBJ2-7
abundance: few
d_gene: NA
CDR3nt: TGTGCCAGTCCAGGAGGGGTAGAGCAGTACTTC
CDR3aa: CASPGGVEQYF